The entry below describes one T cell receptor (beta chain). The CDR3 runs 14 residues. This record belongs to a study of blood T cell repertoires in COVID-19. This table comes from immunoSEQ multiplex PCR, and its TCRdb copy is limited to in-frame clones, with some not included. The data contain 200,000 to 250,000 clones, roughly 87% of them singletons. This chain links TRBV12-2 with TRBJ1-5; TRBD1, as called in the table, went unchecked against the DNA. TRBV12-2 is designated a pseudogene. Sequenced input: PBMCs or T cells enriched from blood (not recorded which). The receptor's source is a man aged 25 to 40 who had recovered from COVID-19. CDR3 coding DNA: TGTGCAAGTCGCCCCCGCAGGGGCAATCAGCCCCAGCATTTT. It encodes CASRPRRGNQPQHF.